This T cell receptor beta chain was found in a study of T-cell memory formation after mild COVID-19. Barcoded TCR alpha and TCR beta cDNA libraries with UMIs came from 5'RACE using constant-segment primers. Each CDR3 protein gets one entry after TCRdb re-called the 5' RACE reads with MiXCR. The data show hundreds of thousands of distinct CDR3 sequences, approximately 20% seen once. Trimming removed 1 base from V and 5 bases from J; junction bases left unmatched: 0. The CDR3 contains 13 residues. Germline CDR1 and CDR2: SGHNT and YENEEA. Points from the study as a whole: Some responding clones appeared in pre-infection memory, suggesting cross-reactive memory joined.

Regarding this clonotype: Antigen: not known.

This sequence joins TRBV11-3 and TRBJ1-1; 8 nucleotides align to TRBD1. The source material was PBMCs or a T cell subset sorted from them (not recorded which). The clonotype comes from an adult woman who had mild COVID-19 (a few samples of this study predate the infection). Cell type and time point are not known. Here the CDR3 DNA reads TGTGCCAGCAGCTTAGGGACAGGGACTGAAGCTTTCTTT. Translation: CASSLGTGTEAFF.